These 6 T cell receptor beta chains came from one sample sequenced in a study of shared clonotypes between healthy human individuals. Profiling relied on immunoSEQ multiplex PCR, and the TCRdb table lists in-frame clones only, not all of them. Of approximately 1,500,000 clones listed, 98% were seen once; the top ten hold roughly 0.45%. Material for sequencing was naive CD4+ T cells sorted from blood. Specified subset: CD45RA+ positively selected. These receptors originate from a man aged 25 to 45 in good health.

The gene calls are TRBV6-5 and TRBJ2-6; 10 bases are a match to TRBD1. Trimming removed 4 bases from V and 0 bases from J; junction bases left unmatched: 0. CDR3 size: 16 residues. From germline, CDR1 is MNHEY and CDR2 SVGAGI. The CDR3 region has the DNA TGTGCCAGCAGTTGGACAGGGGGCTCTGGGGCCAACGTCCTGACTTTC. Translated, it gives CASSWTGGSGANVLTF.

This chain links TRBV11-3 with TRBJ2-3, with 7 bases fitting TRBD2. Trimming at V came to 4 bases and at J to 3 bases, leaving 10 bases not matched to a gene. The CDR3 extends over 16 amino acids. Germline V CDR1 and CDR2: SGHNT, YENEEA. Written as DNA, the CDR3 is TGTGCCAGCAGCTCTGCCGGGAGCGGGGTGACAGATACGCAGTATTTT. Translating gives CASSSAGSGVTDTQYF.

This chain joins TRBV6-1 and TRBJ1-2, with TRBD1 as a possible D gene (6 bases). The CDR3 has 15 amino acids. Trimming cost V 2 bases and J 4 bases, with 14 bases left between them. CDR1 is MNHNS and CDR2 is SASEGT in the germline V gene. The CDR3 nucleotides are TGTGCCAGCAGTGAACACCCGAGGACAGCCTATGGCTACACCTTC. Translation: CASSEHPRTAYGYTF.

The V gene is TRBV25-1, the J gene TRBJ1-1; D is unclear. This CDR3 has 13 residues. Deletions cut 6 bases from V and 5 bases from J, with 13 bases between. Germline lookup yields CDR1 MGHDK and CDR2 SYGVNS. The CDR3 here is CASRGIGRTEAFF. The CDR3 DNA follows: TGTGCCAGCAGGGGCATCGGCAGGACTGAAGCTTTCTTT.

As concerns this clone: Other DNA sequences in the sample encode the same CDR3. The rearrangement uses TRBV18 and TRBJ2-1; TRBD1 matches at 9 bases. CDR3 size: 14 residues. CDR1 is KGHSH, CDR2 LQKENI, per germline. Unmatched junction bases numbered 3, after V lost 3 bases and J lost 6 bases. CDR3 amino acids: CASSPGQGFNEQFF. The CDR3 bases are TGTGCCAGCTCACCCGGACAGGGGTTCAATGAGCAGTTCTTC. The whole variable domain, filled in from reference TRBV18 and TRBJ2-1, reads NAGVMQNPRHLVRRRGQEARLRCSPMKGHSHVYWYRQLPEEGLKFMVYLQKENIIDESGMPKERFSAEFPKEGPSILRIQQVVRGDSAAYFCASSPGQGFNEQFFGPGTRLTVL.

This rearrangement joins TRBV7-2 to TRBJ1-4; possibly TRBD1 for D (6 bases). The CDR3 runs 15 residues. Looked up from germline, CDR1 is SGHTA and CDR2 is FQGNSA. Trimming took off 4 bases at V and 0 bases at J, with 9 bases between the two ends. The CDR3 reads CASSWGTPTNEKLFF. The CDR3 DNA reads TGTGCCAGCAGCTGGGGGACACCAACTAATGAAAAACTGTTTTTT.